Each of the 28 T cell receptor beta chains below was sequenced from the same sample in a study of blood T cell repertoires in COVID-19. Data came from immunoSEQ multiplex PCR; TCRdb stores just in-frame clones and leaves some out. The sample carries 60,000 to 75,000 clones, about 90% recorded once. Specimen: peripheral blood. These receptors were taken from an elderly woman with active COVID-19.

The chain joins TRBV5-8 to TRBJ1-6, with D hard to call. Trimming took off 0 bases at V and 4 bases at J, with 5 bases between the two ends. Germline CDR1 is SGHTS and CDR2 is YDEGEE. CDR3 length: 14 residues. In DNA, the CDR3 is TGTGCCAGCAGCTTGGGCGGATATAATTCACCCCTCCACTTT. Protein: CASSLGGYNSPLHF.

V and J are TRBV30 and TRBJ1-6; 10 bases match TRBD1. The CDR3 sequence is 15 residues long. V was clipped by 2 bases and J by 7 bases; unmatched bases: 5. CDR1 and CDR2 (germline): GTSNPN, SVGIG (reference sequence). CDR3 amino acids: CAWSLDRGLNSPLHF. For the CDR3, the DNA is TGTGCCTGGAGTTTGGACAGGGGGTTAAATTCACCCCTCCACTTT.

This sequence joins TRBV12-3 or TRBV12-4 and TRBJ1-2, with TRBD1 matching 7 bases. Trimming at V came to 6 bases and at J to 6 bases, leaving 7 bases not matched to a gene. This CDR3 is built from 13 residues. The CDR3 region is CASSRMGTDGYTF. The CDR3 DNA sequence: TGTGCCAGCAGCAGAATGGGGACAGATGGCTACACCTTC.

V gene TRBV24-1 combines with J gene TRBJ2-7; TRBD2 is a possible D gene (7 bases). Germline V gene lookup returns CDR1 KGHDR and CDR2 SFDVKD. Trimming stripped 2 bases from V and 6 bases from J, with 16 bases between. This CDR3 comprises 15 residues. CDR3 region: CATSDSTAGASEQYF. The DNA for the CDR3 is TGTGCCACCAGTGATTCAACCGCGGGGGCCTCCGAGCAGTACTTC.

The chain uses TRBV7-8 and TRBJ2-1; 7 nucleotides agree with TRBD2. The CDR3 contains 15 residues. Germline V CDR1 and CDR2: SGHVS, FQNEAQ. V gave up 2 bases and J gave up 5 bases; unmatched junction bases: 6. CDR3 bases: TGTGCCAGCAGCTTACTGAGCGGGGCTAACAATGAGCAGTTCTTC. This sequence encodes CASSLLSGANNEQFF.

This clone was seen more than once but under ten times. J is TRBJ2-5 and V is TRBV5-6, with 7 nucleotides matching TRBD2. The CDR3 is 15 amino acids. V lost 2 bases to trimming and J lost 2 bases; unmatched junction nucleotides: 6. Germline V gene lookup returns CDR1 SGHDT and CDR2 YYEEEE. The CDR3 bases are TGTGCCAGCAGCTTTACTAGCGACGGTCAAGAGACCCAGTACTTC. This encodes CASSFTSDGQETQYF.

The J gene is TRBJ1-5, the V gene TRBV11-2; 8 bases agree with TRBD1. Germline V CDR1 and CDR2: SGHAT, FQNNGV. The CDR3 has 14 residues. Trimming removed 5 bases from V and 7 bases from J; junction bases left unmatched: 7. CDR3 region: CASSPQGVGQPQHF. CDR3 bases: TGTGCCAGCAGCCCACAGGGGGTAGGCCAGCCCCAGCATTTT.

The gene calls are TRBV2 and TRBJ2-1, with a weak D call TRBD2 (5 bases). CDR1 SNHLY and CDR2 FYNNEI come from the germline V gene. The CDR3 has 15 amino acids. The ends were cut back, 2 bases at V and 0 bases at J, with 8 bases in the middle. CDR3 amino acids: CASSELRGSYNEQFF. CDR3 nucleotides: TGTGCCAGCAGTGAATTACGGGGCTCCTACAATGAGCAGTTCTTC.

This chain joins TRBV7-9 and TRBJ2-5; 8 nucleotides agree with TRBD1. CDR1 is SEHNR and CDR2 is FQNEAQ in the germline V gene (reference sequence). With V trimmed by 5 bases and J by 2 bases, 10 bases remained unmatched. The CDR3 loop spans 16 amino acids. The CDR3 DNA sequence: TGTGCCAGCAGCCAAGGCAGGACAGGGCAACAAGAGACCCAGTACTTC. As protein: CASSQGRTGQQETQYF.

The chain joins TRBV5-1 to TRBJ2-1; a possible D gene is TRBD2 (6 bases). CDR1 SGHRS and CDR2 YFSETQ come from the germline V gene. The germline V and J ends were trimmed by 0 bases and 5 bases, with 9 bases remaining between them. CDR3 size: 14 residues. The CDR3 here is CASSLGLGDNEQFF. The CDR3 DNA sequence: TGCGCCAGCAGCTTGGGACTAGGGGACAATGAGCAGTTCTTC.

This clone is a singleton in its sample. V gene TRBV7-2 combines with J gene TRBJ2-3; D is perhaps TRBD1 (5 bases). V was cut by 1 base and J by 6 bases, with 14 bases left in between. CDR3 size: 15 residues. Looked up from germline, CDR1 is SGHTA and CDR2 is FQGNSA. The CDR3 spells CASSLVKEPGDTQYF. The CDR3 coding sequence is TGTGCCAGCAGCTTAGTCAAAGAGCCAGGGGATACGCAGTATTTT. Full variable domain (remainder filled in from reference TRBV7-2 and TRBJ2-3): GAGVSQSPSNKVTEKGKDVELRCDPISGHTALYWYRQSLGQGLEFLIYFQGNSAPDKSGLPSDRFSAERTGGSVSTLTIQRTQQEDSAVYLCASSLVKEPGDTQYFGPGTRLTVL.

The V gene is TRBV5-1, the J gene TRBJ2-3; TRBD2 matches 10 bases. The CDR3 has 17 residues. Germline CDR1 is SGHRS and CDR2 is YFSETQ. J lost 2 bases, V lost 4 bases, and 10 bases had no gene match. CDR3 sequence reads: CASSKVASGGVTDTQYF. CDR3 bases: TGCGCCAGCAGCAAGGTGGCTAGCGGGGGAGTCACAGATACGCAGTATTTT.

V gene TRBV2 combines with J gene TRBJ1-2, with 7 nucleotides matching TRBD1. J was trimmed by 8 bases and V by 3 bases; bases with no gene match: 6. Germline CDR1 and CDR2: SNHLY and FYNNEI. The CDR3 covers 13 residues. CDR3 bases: TGTGCCAGCAGTGAGGGACAGTTTGGCGGCTACACCTTC. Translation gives CASSEGQFGGYTF.

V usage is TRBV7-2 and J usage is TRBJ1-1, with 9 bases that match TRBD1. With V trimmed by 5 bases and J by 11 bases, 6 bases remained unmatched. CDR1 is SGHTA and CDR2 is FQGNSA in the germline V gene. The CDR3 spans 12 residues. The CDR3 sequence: CASSPWTGAAFF. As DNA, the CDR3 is TGTGCCAGCAGCCCATGGACAGGGGCGGCTTTCTTT. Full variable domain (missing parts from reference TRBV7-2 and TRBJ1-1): GAGVSQSPSNKVTEKGKDVELRCDPISGHTALYWYRQSLGQGLEFLIYFQGNSAPDKSGLPSDRFSAERTGGSVSTLTIQRTQQEDSAVYLCASSPWTGAAFFGQGTRLTVV.

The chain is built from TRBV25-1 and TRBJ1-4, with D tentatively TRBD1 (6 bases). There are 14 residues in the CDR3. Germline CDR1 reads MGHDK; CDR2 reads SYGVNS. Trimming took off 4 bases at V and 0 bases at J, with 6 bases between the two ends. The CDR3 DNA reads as TGTGCCAGCAGTGGGACAGCAACTAATGAAAAACTGTTTTTT. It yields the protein CASSGTATNEKLFF.

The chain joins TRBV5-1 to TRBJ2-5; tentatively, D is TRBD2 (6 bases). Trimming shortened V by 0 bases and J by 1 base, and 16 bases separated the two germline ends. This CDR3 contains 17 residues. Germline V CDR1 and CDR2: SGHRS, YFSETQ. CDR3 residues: CASSLGSGGNFQETQYF. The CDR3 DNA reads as TGCGCCAGCAGCTTGGGATCCGGGGGAAACTTCCAAGAGACCCAGTACTTC.

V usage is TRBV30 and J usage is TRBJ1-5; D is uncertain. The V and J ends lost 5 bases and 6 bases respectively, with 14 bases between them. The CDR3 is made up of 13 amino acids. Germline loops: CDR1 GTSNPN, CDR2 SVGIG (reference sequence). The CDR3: CAWGGTPGQPQHF. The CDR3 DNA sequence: TGTGCCTGGGGAGGCACCCCCGGTCAGCCCCAGCATTTT.

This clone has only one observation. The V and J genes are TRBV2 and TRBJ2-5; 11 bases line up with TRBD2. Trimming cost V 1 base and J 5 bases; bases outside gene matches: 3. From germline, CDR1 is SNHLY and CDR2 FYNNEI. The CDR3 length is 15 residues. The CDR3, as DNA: TGTGCCAGCAGTGAAGTAGCGGGGGGGAAGGAGACCCAGTACTTC. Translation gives CASSEVAGGKETQYF.

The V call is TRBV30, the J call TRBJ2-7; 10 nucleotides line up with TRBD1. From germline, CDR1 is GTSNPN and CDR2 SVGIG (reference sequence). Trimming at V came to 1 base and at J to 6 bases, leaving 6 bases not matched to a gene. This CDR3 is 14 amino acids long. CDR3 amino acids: CAWSELWTGGEQYF. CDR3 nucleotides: TGTGCCTGGAGTGAACTCTGGACAGGGGGCGAGCAGTACTTC.

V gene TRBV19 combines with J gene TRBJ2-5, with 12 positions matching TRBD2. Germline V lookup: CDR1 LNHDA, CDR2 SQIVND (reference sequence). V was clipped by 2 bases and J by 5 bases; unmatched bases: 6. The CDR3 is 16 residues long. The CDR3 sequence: CASSISGLAGTETQYF. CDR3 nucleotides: TGTGCCAGTAGTATAAGTGGACTAGCGGGGACTGAGACCCAGTACTTC.

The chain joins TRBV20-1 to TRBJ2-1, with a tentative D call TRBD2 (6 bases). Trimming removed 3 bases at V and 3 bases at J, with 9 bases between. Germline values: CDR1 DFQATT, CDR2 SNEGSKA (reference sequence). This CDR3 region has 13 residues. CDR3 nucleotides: TGCAGTGCTAGTAGCGGTTTCTACAATGAGCAGTTCTTC. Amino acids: CSASSGFYNEQFF.

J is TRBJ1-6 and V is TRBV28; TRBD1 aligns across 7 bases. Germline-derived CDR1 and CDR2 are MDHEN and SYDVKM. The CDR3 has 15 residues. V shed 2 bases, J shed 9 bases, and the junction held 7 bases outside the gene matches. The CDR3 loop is CASSLLTGRGSPLHF. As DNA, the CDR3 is TGTGCCAGCAGTTTACTGACAGGGAGAGGTTCACCCCTCCACTTT.

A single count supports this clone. The CDR3 is CASSLTLNSPLHF. CDR3 DNA: TGTGCCAGCAGCTTAACCCTTAATTCACCCCTCCACTTT. The rearrangement joins TRBV7-3 to TRBJ1-6; D is unclear. The V and J ends lost 0 bases and 6 bases respectively, with 3 bases between them. The CDR3 runs 13 residues. Germline CDR1 and CDR2: SGHTA and FQGTGA.

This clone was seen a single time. CDR3 in amino acids: CASSPGQGAYYGYTF. The CDR3 nucleotides read TGTGCCAGCAGCCCCGGACAGGGGGCTTACTATGGCTACACCTTC. This chain uses TRBV7-3 with TRBJ1-2, with TRBD1 identical over 11 bases. V was clipped by 5 bases and J by 3 bases; unmatched bases: 5. The germline V gene has CDR1 SGHTA and CDR2 FQGTGA. The CDR3 loop spans 15 amino acids. The full variable domain, completed using reference TRBV7-3 and TRBJ1-2, is GAGVSQTPSNKVTEKGKYVELRCDPISGHTALYWYRQSLGQGPEFLIYFQGTGAADDSGLPNDRFFAVRPEGSVSTLKIQRTERGDSAVYLCASSPGQGAYYGYTFGSGTRLTVV.

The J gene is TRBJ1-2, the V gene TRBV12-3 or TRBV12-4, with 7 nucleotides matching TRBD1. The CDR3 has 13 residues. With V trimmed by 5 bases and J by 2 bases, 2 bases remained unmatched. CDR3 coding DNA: TGTGCCAGCAGTATACAGGGGAACTATGGCTACACCTTC. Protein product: CASSIQGNYGYTF.

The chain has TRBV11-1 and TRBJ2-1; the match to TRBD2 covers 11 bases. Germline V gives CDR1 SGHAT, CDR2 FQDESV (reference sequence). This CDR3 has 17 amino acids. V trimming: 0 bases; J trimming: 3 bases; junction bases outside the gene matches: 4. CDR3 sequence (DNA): TGTGCCAGCAGCTTAGCCACCGGGACTAGCGGCTACAATGAGCAGTTCTTC. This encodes CASSLATGTSGYNEQFF. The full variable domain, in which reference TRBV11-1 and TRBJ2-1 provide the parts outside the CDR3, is EAEVAQSPRYKITEKSQAVAFWCDPISGHATLYWYRQILGQGPELLVQFQDESVVDDSQLPKDRFSAERLKGVDSTLKIQPAELGDSAMYLCASSLATGTSGYNEQFFGPGTRLTVL.

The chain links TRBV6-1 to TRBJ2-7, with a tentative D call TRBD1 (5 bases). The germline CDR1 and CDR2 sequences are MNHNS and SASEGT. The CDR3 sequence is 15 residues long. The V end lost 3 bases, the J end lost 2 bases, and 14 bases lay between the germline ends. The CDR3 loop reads CASSDPATETYEQYF. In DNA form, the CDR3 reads TGTGCCAGCAGTGATCCGGCGACAGAAACCTACGAGCAGTACTTC.

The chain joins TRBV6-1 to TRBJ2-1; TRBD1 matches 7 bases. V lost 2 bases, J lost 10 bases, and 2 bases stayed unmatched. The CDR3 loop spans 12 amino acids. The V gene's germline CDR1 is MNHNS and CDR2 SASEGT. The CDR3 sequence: CASSEPGQEQFF. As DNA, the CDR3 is TGTGCCAGCAGTGAACCGGGACAGGAGCAGTTCTTC.